Included here is one TCR beta chain sequence, with context. In germline, CDR1 is MGHRA, CDR2 YSYEKL. J was trimmed by 6 bases and V by 7 bases; bases with no gene match: 6. The CDR3 contains 14 residues. These data belong to a study of blood T cell repertoires in COVID-19. For the study at large: The origin of the acute and convalescent COVID-19 samples was the United States, Italy and Spain. PBMCs, B-cell-depleted T cells, or T cells were the source of the cDNA or gDNA that made up the material.

Study processing details: How many nucleated cells were present was estimated from reference gene primer amplification. Profiling relied on immunoSEQ multiplex PCR, and the TCRdb table lists in-frame clones only, not all of them. V, J and clone size derive from that table, while D and trimming were established from the DNA sequence. The sample includes approximately 100,000 clones, roughly two thirds seen only once; the top ten take approximately 5.9%. Specimen: peripheral blood. The genes are TRBV4-1 and TRBJ2-2; 9 nucleotides line up with TRBD1. This TCR derives from an elderly man with acute or convalescent COVID-19. CDR3 in amino acids: CASTGTGKAGELFF. The DNA of the CDR3 is TGCGCCAGCACCGGGACAGGGAAGGCCGGGGAGCTGTTTTTT.